This T cell receptor beta chain was identified in a study of tumor-infiltrating lymphocytes in primary liver carcinoma. At the level of the study: The number of productive TCRbeta reads per sample ranged from roughly 3.5 to 7.13 million and was similar across tissue types. Study-level findings and limits: Overlap in tumor-adjacent and tumor-blood pairs fell below that of tumor region pairs. Blood trailed tumors significantly in top-250-clone fraction (p = 0.039).

Note on this clonotype: Its antigen is undetermined.

With roughly 0.5 ug total RNA as template and a constant-region primer, TCR beta cDNA was made. Slightly modified ARM-PCR served as the procedure for the TCR beta libraries. These libraries came from three rounds of nested multiplex PCR. Rounds one and two of PCR, each of about 10 cycles, were primed with TRBV1-TRBV30 forward primers and a C-beta reverse primer. A single record per CDR3 protein comes from TCRdb applying MiXCR to the multiplex PCR reads. The table records about 320,000 distinct CDR3 sequences, 65% of them present only once. Unsorted whole blood served as the source of blood RNA, and germline DNA was extracted as well. About 4.1 milliliters of peripheral blood were drawn preoperatively. J was trimmed by 8 bases and V by 6 bases; bases with no gene match: 7. The CDR3 contains 13 residues. Germline V gives CDR1 MNHNS, CDR2 SASEGT.

The source of this sequence is a man aged 35-49 years with primary liver carcinoma and hepatitis B virus infection. Sequenced material: peripheral blood. The V gene is TRBV6-1, the J gene TRBJ2-5, with 9 bases that match TRBD1. This CDR3 reads CASSDRGSKTQYF. The DNA for the CDR3 is TGTGCCAGCAGCGACAGGGGGTCAAAAACCCAGTACTTC.